This T cell receptor (beta chain) was retrieved from a study of identical twins. Findings of the study overall: Twins showed weaker excess sharing in their beta out-of-frame sequences.

The table lists this clonotype with many counts. What it recognizes is unknown. The authors used template switching to add a universal primer site and gave cDNA unique molecular identifiers. From the 5' RACE reads, TCRdb called clonotypes with MiXCR, one entry per CDR3 protein. The profile shows approximately 690,000 distinct CDR3 sequences, 5.5% to 7.5% of them singletons. Trimming cost V 7 bases and J 4 bases; bases outside gene matches: 8. This CDR3 spans 15 amino acids. The chain joins TRBV12-3 or TRBV12-4 to TRBJ2-1; 9 positions match TRBD1. This receptor was obtained from a man younger than 35 in good health. The sequencing input was naive T cells sorted from blood. CDR3 loop: CASIPGTGKYNEQFF. The CDR3 region has the DNA TGTGCCAGCATTCCCGGGACAGGGAAATACAATGAGCAGTTCTTC.